The source of this T cell receptor (beta chain) is a study of cytomegalovirus exposure and HLA in healthy donors. Only a few counts were recorded for this clone. Both 60 Vbeta primers and 13 Jbeta primers went into the PCR. The table came from immunoSEQ multiplex PCR; TCRdb's copy has only in-frame clones and leaves some out. The profile covers over 100,000 clones, with roughly 76% appearing a single time and 2% to 2.5% taken by the ten largest. CDR1 and CDR2 from the germline V gene are MNHEY and SVGAGI. This CDR3 is built from 15 residues. The V end was cut by 0 bases, the J end by 8 bases, with 13 bases between.

V is TRBV6-5 and J is TRBJ1-4; perhaps TRBD1 as D (5 bases). The sample taken for sequencing was PBMCs. The TCR sequence derives from a man between 25 and 39 years old in good health and CMV-seronegative. The CDR3 reads CASSYSGVAGEKLFF. Here the CDR3 DNA reads TGTGCCAGCAGTTACTCAGGGGTAGCAGGGGAAAAACTGTTTTTT.